This T cell receptor (beta chain) was recorded in a study of Ad26.COV2.S vaccination and SARS-CoV-2 variants. As for the study in general: Once, or twice with 56 days between doses, Ad26.COV2.S was given intramuscularly.

This clone was seen once. Its antigen is currently unknown. TCRdb's table, derived via immunoSEQ multiplex PCR, lists solely in-frame clones and lacks some. The table has some 300,000 clones, around 84% seen once. General study findings and limits: Non-spike TCR breadth showed similarity between vaccine and placebo recipients.

Treatment given: roughly 20 received Ad26.COV2.S at low or high dose, single or two shots; about 5 received placebo; per-sample allocation not given. The investigators took samples on day 63 after the first vaccine or placebo injection. An adult of 18-55 years in Boston served as donor. This CDR3 spans 18 amino acids. The sequence derives from a person aged 18-65 years who received the Ad26.COV2.S COVID-19 vaccine or a placebo. The rearrangement uses TRBV7-5 and TRBJ1-3; the listed D gene, TRBD1, was not tested against the DNA. TRBV7-5 is classified as a pseudogene. The specimen comprised peripheral blood, sampled in a trial of Ad26.COV2.S vaccine versus placebo. The CDR3 loop is CVRSLIIGTGVPGNTIYF. The DNA of the CDR3 is TGTGTCAGAAGCTTAATTATAGGGACAGGGGTTCCCGGAAACACCATATATTTT.